This TCR beta chain was captured in a study of CD8+ T cells in alopecia areata. Overall study results and limits: It was lesional scalp, especially alopecia totalis/universalis, that showed higher clonality than normal scalp.

A remark on this clone: The antigen remains undetermined.

Investigators isolated RNA and reverse transcribed it into cDNA to act as the sequencing template. Some clones are missing from TCRdb's copy, which holds only in-frame ones; the method was immunoSEQ multiplex PCR. The sample includes 90,000 to 130,000 clones, about 60% of them seen just once. Those with alopecia areata gave lesional scalp punch biopsies and peripheral blood. What was sequenced was NKG2D-low CD8+ T cells sorted from blood. The TCR originated in a human donor with alopecia areata.

CDR3 coding DNA: TGTGCCAGCCATCTCCAGGGTTTGAACACTGAAGCTTTCTTT. It is translated as CASHLQGLNTEAFF. The genes are TRBV6-5 and TRBJ1-1; possible D gene TRBD1, 5 bases. V lost 8 bases to trimming and J lost 0 bases, with 13 bases between them. The CDR3 covers 14 residues. Germline CDR1 is MNHEY and CDR2 is SVGAGI.